This passage covers 10 T cell receptor beta chains from one sample sequenced in a study of T cells expressing NK-cell markers. After re-calling the 5' RACE reads, TCRdb lists one entry per CDR3 protein, DNA absent. This sample's table reports 350,000 to 450,000 distinct CDR3 sequences. Material: blood T cells: a sorted CD56 or NKG2C T cell subset, CD4+ or CD8+ T cells, or bulk PBMC T cells (not recorded which). Receptor source: a man aged 18 to 69 in good health.

The CDR3 here is CASSLEATRGLNQPQHF. J is TRBJ1-5 and V is TRBV11-2; no DNA is available, so the TRBD1 call from TCRdb remains unchecked. The germline gives CDR1 SGHAT, CDR2 FQNNGV. The CDR3 consists of 17 residues.

The V and J genes are TRBV7-2 and TRBJ2-7; as DNA is missing, the TRBD1 call by TCRdb cannot be tested. CDR1 and CDR2 from the germline V gene are SGHTA and FQGNSA. The length of the CDR3 is 15 residues. CDR3 region: CASSLEGAQASEQYF. The whole variable domain, filled in from reference TRBV7-2 and TRBJ2-7, reads GAGVSQSPSNKVTEKGKDVELRCDPISGHTALYWYRQSLGQGLEFLIYFQGNSAPDKSGLPSDRFSAERTGGSVSTLTIQRTQQEDSAVYLCASSLEGAQASEQYFGPGTRLTVT.

The chain links TRBV27 to TRBJ1-1; TCRdb gives TRBD1 as the D gene, but with no DNA this cannot be confirmed. CDR1 MNHEY and CDR2 SMNVEV come from the germline V gene (reference sequence). This CDR3 is built from 14 residues. The CDR3 sequence is CASSLGQINTEAFF.

The V gene is TRBV18, the J gene TRBJ2-5; TCRdb returns TRBD1, unconfirmable since there is no DNA. This CDR3 is 15 amino acids long. Germline-derived CDR1 and CDR2 are KGHSH and LQKENI. The CDR3 is CASSYLGGRGETQYF. Variable domain in full (rest from reference TRBV18 and TRBJ2-5): NAGVMQNPRHLVRRRGQEARLRCSPMKGHSHVYWYRQLPEEGLKFMVYLQKENIIDESGMPKERFSAEFPKEGPSILRIQQVVRGDSAAYFCASSYLGGRGETQYFGPGTRLLVL.

The chain recombines TRBV3-1 with TRBJ2-7; lacking DNA, the TRBD2 call made by TCRdb goes unchecked. CDR3 length: 14 residues. CDR1 is LGHDT and CDR2 is YNNKEL in the germline V gene (reference sequence). The CDR3 loop is CASSTTSGPYEQYF.

The chain couples TRBV28 to TRBJ1-2; checking the TCRdb D call of TRBD1 is not possible without DNA. Germline V gene sequence: CDR1 MDHEN, CDR2 SYDVKM. This CDR3 has 14 residues. The CDR3 loop reads CASSLGTGVGGYTF.

The gene calls are TRBV2 and TRBJ1-5; no DNA is available, so the TRBD1 call from TCRdb remains unchecked. The germline CDR1 and CDR2 sequences are SNHLY and FYNNEI. There are 12 residues in the CDR3. CDR3 in amino acids: CASGQKGQPQHF.

This chain joins TRBV5-4 and TRBJ2-2; TCRdb proposes TRBD2, but this gene call is untestable without DNA. Germline loops: CDR1 SGHNT, CDR2 YYREEE (reference sequence). This CDR3 contains 15 residues. This CDR3 reads CASSLVGTSGRELFF.

CDR3 sequence reads: CASSGTWDTQYF. The rearrangement links TRBV5-5 to TRBJ2-3; TCRdb names TRBD2, which stays unverified in the absence of DNA. CDR3 length: 12 amino acids. Germline CDR1 SGHKS, CDR2 YYEKEE (reference sequence).

The CDR3 reads CASSPGRELYNEQFF. The rearrangement links TRBV18 to TRBJ2-1; TCRdb proposes TRBD1, but this gene call is untestable without DNA. The CDR3 runs to 15 residues. Germline V gene sequence: CDR1 KGHSH, CDR2 LQKENI. Full variable domain (outside the CDR3, taken from reference TRBV18 and TRBJ2-1): NAGVMQNPRHLVRRRGQEARLRCSPMKGHSHVYWYRQLPEEGLKFMVYLQKENIIDESGMPKERFSAEFPKEGPSILRIQQVVRGDSAAYFCASSPGRELYNEQFFGPGTRLTVL.